This is a list of T cell receptor beta chains from one sample in a study of T cells after posttransplantation cyclophosphamide. Profiling relied on immunoSEQ multiplex PCR, and the TCRdb table lists in-frame clones only, not all of them. The sample shows around 22,000 clones, roughly 90% of them seen only once. Here the sequenced sample was PBMCs, taken after an allogeneic stem cell transplant with a calcineurin inhibitor and methotrexate. These receptors were obtained from a female patient aged 50-59 years who received an allogeneic stem cell transplant from an unrelated donor, was CMV-positive, and had chronic GVHD only. Some of the T cells might come from the graft donor. Both conserved end residues are trimmed from each CDR3. Clone size appears in some rows only: once, few, many, or a class for an expanded clone.

size: NA
V: TRBV4-1
J: TRBJ2-5
CDR3: ASSSEQGAILETQY

size: NA
V: TRBV7-9
J: TRBJ2-7
CDR3: ASSSQLSYEQY

size: NA
V: TRBV5-1
J: TRBJ2-6
CDR3: ASSLGAGGYSGANVLT

size: NA
V: TRBV27
J: TRBJ2-5
CDR3: ATGVAGLLETQY

size: once
V: TRBV28
J: TRBJ2-7
CDR3: ASRRTSNYEQY

size: NA
V: TRBV5-1
J: TRBJ2-7
CDR3: ASSSGRGVSYEQY

size: NA
V: TRBV4-2
J: TRBJ2-3
CDR3: ASSQDFWGRGTPITDTQY

size: NA
V: TRBV28
J: TRBJ1-2
CDR3: ASSLYSPRTGTDYGYT

size: NA
V: TRBV21-1
J: TRBJ1-2
CDR3: ASSLRTGRVGENYGYT

size: NA
V: TRBV28
J: TRBJ2-7
CDR3: ASSPQLGGSFEQY

size: NA
V: TRBV6-1
J: TRBJ2-5
CDR3: ASSEPGRGQETQY

size: NA
V: TRBV11-3
J: TRBJ2-5
CDR3: ASSLGDTKEQY

size: NA
V: TRBV6-5
J: TRBJ1-2
CDR3: ASSVAGGGYGYT

size: NA
V: TRBV6-6
J: TRBJ2-7
CDR3: ASSYLEFLEQY

size: NA
V: TRBV9
J: TRBJ2-5
CDR3: ASSVASGRAPQETQY

size: NA
V: TRBV9
J: TRBJ1-1
CDR3: ASSVVPSLGVNTEAF

size: NA
V: TRBV6-1
J: TRBJ2-1
CDR3: ASFNSGGPGNEQF

size: NA
V: TRBV21-1
J: TRBJ2-2
CDR3: ASSIKADRDRGDTGELF